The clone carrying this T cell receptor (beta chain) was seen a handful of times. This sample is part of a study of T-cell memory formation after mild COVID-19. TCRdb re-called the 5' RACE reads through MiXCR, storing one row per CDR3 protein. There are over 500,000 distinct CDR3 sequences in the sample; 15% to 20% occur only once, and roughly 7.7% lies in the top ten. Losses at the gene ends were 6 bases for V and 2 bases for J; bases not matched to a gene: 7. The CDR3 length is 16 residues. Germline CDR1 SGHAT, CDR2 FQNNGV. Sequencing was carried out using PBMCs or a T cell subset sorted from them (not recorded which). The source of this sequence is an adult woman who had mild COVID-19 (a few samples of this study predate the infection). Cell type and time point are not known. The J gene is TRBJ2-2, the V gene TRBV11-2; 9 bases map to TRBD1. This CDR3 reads CASRKTGGANTGELFF. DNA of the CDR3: TGTGCCAGCAGAAAAACAGGGGGCGCAAACACCGGGGAGCTGTTTTTT.